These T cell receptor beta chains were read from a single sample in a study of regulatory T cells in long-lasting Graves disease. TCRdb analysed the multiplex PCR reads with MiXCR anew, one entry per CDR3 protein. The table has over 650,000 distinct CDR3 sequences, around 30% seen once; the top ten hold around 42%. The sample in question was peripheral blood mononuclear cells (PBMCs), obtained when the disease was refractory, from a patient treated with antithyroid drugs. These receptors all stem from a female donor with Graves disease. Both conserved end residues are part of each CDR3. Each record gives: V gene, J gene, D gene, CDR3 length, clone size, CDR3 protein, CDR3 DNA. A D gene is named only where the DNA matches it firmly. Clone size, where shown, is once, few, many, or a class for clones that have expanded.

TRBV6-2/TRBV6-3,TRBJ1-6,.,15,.,CASSYRLDVNSPLHF,TGTGCCAGCAGTTACCGTTTGGACGTCAATTCACCCCTCCACTTT
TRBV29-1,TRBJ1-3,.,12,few,CSVVVSGNTIYF,TGCAGCGTTGTGGTGTCTGGAAACACCATATATTTT
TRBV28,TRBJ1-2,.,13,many,CASSGEGRYGYTF,TGTGCCAGCAGTGGGGAAGGGCGGTATGGCTACACCTTC
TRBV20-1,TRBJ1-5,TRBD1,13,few,CSGTGQVNQPQHF,TGCAGTGGGACGGGACAGGTCAATCAGCCCCAGCATTTT
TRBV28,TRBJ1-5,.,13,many,CASSLPPHQPQHF,TGTGCCAGCAGTTTGCCCCCCCATCAGCCCCAGCATTTT
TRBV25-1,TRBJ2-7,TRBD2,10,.,CASQRGEQYF,TGTGCCAGCCAGCGGGGAGAGCAGTACTTC
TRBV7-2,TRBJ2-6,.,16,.,CASSLVLLQGANVLTF,TGTGCCAGCAGCTTAGTTCTGCTTCAGGGGGCCAACGTCCTGACTTTC
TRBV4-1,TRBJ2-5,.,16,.,CASSQSASTSRETQYF,TGCGCCAGCAGCCAGAGCGCCTCAACTAGCAGGGAGACCCAGTACTTC
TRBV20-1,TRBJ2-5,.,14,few,CSARGGGGPQTQYF,TGCAGTGCTAGAGGAGGGGGAGGGCCTCAGACCCAGTACTTC
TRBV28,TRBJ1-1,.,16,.,CASSPTLPAMDTEAFF,TGTGCCAGCAGTCCGACATTACCGGCCATGGACACTGAAGCTTTCTTT
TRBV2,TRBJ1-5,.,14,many,CASSDRGRNQPQHF,TGTGCCAGCAGTGACAGGGGTCGCAATCAGCCCCAGCATTTT
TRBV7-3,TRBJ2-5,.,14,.,CASSSQGYQETQYF,TGTGCCAGCAGCTCACAGGGATACCAAGAGACCCAGTACTTC
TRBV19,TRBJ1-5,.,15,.,CASSGASTNNQPQHF,TGTGCCAGTAGCGGGGCCAGCACAAACAATCAGCCCCAGCATTTT
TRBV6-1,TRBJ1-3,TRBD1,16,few,CASSLRGGRTGNTIYF,TGTGCCAGCTCCCTGAGAGGGGGCAGAACTGGAAACACCATATATTTT
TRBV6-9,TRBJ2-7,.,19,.,CASSFTDHIATRGKGGQYF,TGTGCCAGCAGTTTCACGGACCATATCGCGACCCGTGGGAAAGGAGGGCAGTACTTC
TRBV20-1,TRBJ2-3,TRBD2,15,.,CSASTLAGGTDTQYF,TGCAGTGCTAGTACCCTAGCGGGAGGTACAGATACGCAGTATTTT
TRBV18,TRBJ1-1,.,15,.,CASSTSEGMDTEAFF,TGTGCCAGCTCAACAAGCGAGGGAATGGACACTGAAGCTTTCTTT
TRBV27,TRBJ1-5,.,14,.,CASGKGGAGQPQHF,TGTGCCAGCGGGAAGGGCGGCGCGGGTCAGCCCCAGCATTTT
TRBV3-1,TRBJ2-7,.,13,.,CASSQVVTNEQYF,TGTGCCAGCAGCCAAGTAGTCACAAACGAGCAGTACTTC
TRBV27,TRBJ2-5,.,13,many,CASSLYRGETQYF,TGTGCCAGCAGTTTATATCGGGGCGAGACCCAGTACTTC
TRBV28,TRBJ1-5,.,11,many,CASSLYQPQHF,TGTGCCAGCAGTTTATATCAGCCCCAGCATTTT
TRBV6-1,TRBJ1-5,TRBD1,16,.,CASSAPGQGRNQPQHF,TGTGCCAGCAGTGCCCCGGGACAGGGGAGGAATCAGCCCCAGCATTTT
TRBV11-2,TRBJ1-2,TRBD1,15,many,CASSRLGQDSYGYTF,TGTGCCAGCAGCCGTCTAGGACAGGATTCCTATGGCTACACCTTC
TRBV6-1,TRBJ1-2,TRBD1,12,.,CASSRTGEGYTF,TGTGCCAGCAGTAGGACAGGGGAAGGCTACACCTTC
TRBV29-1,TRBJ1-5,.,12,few,CSVLSSNQPQHF,TGCAGCGTTTTAAGTAGCAATCAGCCCCAGCATTTT
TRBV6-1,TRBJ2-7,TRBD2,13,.,CASGRGRAYEQYF,TGTGCCAGCGGTCGAGGGAGGGCCTACGAGCAGTACTTC
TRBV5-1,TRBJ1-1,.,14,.,CASSIGIMNTEAFF,TGCGCCAGCAGCATCGGAATAATGAACACTGAAGCTTTCTTT
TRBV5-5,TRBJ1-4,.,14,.,CASSHRTNNEKLFF,TGTGCCAGCAGCCATAGGACGAATAATGAAAAACTGTTTTTT
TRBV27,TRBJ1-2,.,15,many,CASTFRSGANYGYTF,TGTGCCAGCACCTTCCGATCAGGCGCTAACTATGGCTACACCTTC
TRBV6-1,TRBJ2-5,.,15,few,CASSKTLDGQETQYF,TGTGCCAGCAGCAAAACCTTGGACGGACAAGAGACCCAGTACTTC
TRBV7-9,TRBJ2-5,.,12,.,CASRNGGPVPLF,TGTGCCAGCAGAAACGGGGGCCCCGTCCCTCTCTTC
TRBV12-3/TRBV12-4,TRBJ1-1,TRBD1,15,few,CASRTGGSFDTEAFF,TGTGCCAGCAGGACAGGGGGAAGCTTCGACACTGAAGCTTTCTTT
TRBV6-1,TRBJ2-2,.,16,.,CASSTLWGASSGELFF,TGTGCCAGCAGTACTTTGTGGGGGGCGAGTTCCGGGGAGCTGTTTTTT
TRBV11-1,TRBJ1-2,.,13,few,CASSPIRDDGYTF,TGTGCCAGCAGCCCGATCAGGGACGATGGCTACACCTTC
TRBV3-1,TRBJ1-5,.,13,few,CASSQNEDQPQHF,TGTGCCAGCAGCCAAAATGAGGATCAGCCCCAGCATTTT
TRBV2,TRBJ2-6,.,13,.,CASSNSGANVLTF,TGTGCCAGCAGTAATTCTGGGGCCAACGTCCTGACTTTC
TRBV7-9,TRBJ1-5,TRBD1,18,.,CASSLSPVGQGLNQPQHF,TGTGCCAGCAGCTTATCCCCGGTGGGACAGGGGTTGAATCAGCCCCAGCATTTT
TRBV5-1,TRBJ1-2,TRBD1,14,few,CASSGTGGGYGYTF,TGCGCCAGCAGCGGAACAGGGGGCGGCTATGGCTACACCTTC
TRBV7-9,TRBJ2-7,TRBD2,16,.,CASSSPGLAGVLEQYF,TGTGCCAGCAGCTCGCCGGGACTAGCGGGAGTTCTCGAGCAGTACTTC
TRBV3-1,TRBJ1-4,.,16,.,CASSLRARTDNEKLFF,TGTGCCAGCAGCCTGCGCGCCAGGACGGATAATGAAAAACTGTTTTTT
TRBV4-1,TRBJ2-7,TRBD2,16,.,CASSQDNSAGGYEQYF,TGCGCCAGCAGCCAAGATAATTCGGCGGGAGGGTACGAGCAGTACTTC
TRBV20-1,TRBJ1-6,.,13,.,CSASSDYNSPLHF,TGCAGTGCTAGTTCGGACTATAATTCACCCCTCCACTTT
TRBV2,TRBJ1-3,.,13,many,CASSVSSGNTIYF,TGTGCCAGCAGTGTTAGCTCTGGAAACACCATATATTTT
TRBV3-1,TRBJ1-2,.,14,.,CASSQDRGGGGYTF,TGTGCCAGCAGCCAAGATAGGGGAGGAGGAGGCTACACCTTC
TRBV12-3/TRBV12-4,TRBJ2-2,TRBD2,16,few,CASSYGLAGNTGELFF,TGTGCCAGCAGTTACGGACTAGCGGGGAACACCGGGGAGCTGTTTTTT
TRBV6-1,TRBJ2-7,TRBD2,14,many,CASRKGREATEQYF,TGTGCCAGCAGAAAAGGGCGGGAGGCCACGGAGCAGTACTTC
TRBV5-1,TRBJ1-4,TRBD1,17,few,CASSLRDRGPTNEKLFF,TGCGCCAGCAGCTTGAGGGACAGGGGGCCAACTAATGAAAAACTGTTTTTT
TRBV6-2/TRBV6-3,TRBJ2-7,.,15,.,CASSYSIPSSYEQYF,TGTGCCAGCAGTTACTCGATACCCAGCTCCTACGAGCAGTACTTC
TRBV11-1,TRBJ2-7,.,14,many,CASSFGSFSYEQYF,TGTGCCAGCAGCTTCGGGTCCTTCTCCTACGAGCAGTACTTC
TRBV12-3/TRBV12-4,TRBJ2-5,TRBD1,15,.,CASSLVGTGGETQYF,TGTGCCAGCAGTTTAGTAGGGACAGGGGGCGAGACCCAGTACTTC
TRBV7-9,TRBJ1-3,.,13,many,CASSPTGGNTIYF,TGTGCCAGCAGCCCCACGGGCGGAAACACCATATATTTT
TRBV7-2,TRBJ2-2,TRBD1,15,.,CASSPRDRVTGELFF,TGTGCCAGCAGCCCGCGGGACAGGGTCACCGGGGAGCTGTTTTTT
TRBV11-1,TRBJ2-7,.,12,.,CASSTSPYEQYF,TGTGCCAGCAGCACCAGCCCCTACGAGCAGTACTTC
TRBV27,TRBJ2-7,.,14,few,CASSLTQSAYEQYF,TGTGCCAGCAGTTTAACCCAGTCTGCCTACGAGCAGTACTTC